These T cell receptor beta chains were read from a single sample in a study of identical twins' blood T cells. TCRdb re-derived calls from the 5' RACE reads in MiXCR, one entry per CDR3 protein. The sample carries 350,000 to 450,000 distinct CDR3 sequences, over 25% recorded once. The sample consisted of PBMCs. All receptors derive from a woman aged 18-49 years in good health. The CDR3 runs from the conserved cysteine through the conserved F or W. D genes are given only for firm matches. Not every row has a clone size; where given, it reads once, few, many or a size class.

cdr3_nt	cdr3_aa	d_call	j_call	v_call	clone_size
TGTGCCATCAGAGGACAGGCTAGCACAGATACGCAGTATTTT	CAIRGQASTDTQYF	TRBD1	TRBJ2-3	TRBV10-3	many
TGTGCCAGTAGCGCCGGGACAGGGTTCTACGAGCAGTACTTC	CASSAGTGFYEQYF	TRBD1	TRBJ2-7	TRBV19	NA
TGTGCCAGCAGCCCCCGGGACGGACGCCACGTAGGCTACACCTTC	CASSPRDGRHVGYTF	NA	TRBJ1-2	TRBV9	NA
TGTGCCAGCCTCCTTTCCACTGAAGCTTTCTTT	CASLLSTEAFF	NA	TRBJ1-1	TRBV7-9	NA
TGTGCCAGCAGCCCTGAGCTGGCCCAGCCCCAGCATTTT	CASSPELAQPQHF	NA	TRBJ1-5	TRBV7-2	once
TGTGCCAGCAGCTTTGTAGCGGGAGGCCGAAACGGGGAGCTGTTTTTT	CASSFVAGGRNGELFF	TRBD2	TRBJ2-2	TRBV7-2	NA
TGCAGTGCTAGATCCGACAGGGCAGCGGACACCGGGGAGCTGTTTTTT	CSARSDRAADTGELFF	TRBD1	TRBJ2-2	TRBV20-1	few
TGTGCCAGCAGCCGTCTGCAGGGAGGATTAACTAATGAAAAACTGTTTTTT	CASSRLQGGLTNEKLFF	NA	TRBJ1-4	TRBV5-6	NA
TGTGCCAGCAGTGAATTGTCCAGGGGTAGCTACGAGCAGTACTTC	CASSELSRGSYEQYF	NA	TRBJ2-7	TRBV25-1	few
TGCGCCAGCAGCCAAAGGGTGAACACTGAAGCTTTCTTT	CASSQRVNTEAFF	NA	TRBJ1-1	TRBV3-1	many
TGTGCCAGCAGCGTAGGTCAGGGACAGACTAATGAAAAACTGTTTTTT	CASSVGQGQTNEKLFF	TRBD1	TRBJ1-4	TRBV9	many
TGTGCCAGCAGTTACCGACCAGGGAGAGAGACCCAGTACTTC	CASSYRPGRETQYF	NA	TRBJ2-5	TRBV6-5	NA
TGCAGTGCCAAGGCTACATCGACAGGGTCCAATCAGCCCCAGCATTTT	CSAKATSTGSNQPQHF	TRBD1	TRBJ1-5	TRBV20-1	NA
TGCGCCAGCAGCTTGACAGGGAGAACCTATGGCTACACCTTC	CASSLTGRTYGYTF	NA	TRBJ1-2	TRBV5-1	few
TGTGCCAGCAGTTTTCGGGAGTCCAATGAGCAGTTCTTC	CASSFRESNEQFF	NA	TRBJ2-1	TRBV12-3/TRBV12-4	many
TGTGCCAGCAAAGGACTTAGCACAGATACGCAGTATTTT	CASKGLSTDTQYF	NA	TRBJ2-3	TRBV27	few
TGCGCCAGCAGCTTGGCCGTGAACAGGGACCGAGGGGCTAATGAAAAACTGTTTTTT	CASSLAVNRDRGANEKLFF	NA	TRBJ1-4	TRBV5-1	NA
TGTGCCAGCAGTGAAGCGCGGAAGGCAGACTATGGCTACACCTTC	CASSEARKADYGYTF	NA	TRBJ1-2	TRBV6-1	NA
TGTGCCAGCTCATCATTGGGAGCCTGGGGCGCAGATACGCAGTATTTT	CASSSLGAWGADTQYF	NA	TRBJ2-3	TRBV18	NA
TGCAGTGCGATGGACAAGAAAGGGGGGGTCTCCTACAATGAGCAGTTCTTC	CSAMDKKGGVSYNEQFF	NA	TRBJ2-1	TRBV20-1	NA
TGTGCCACTACGCGGGGTTATGAAGGGACCCAGTACTTC	CATTRGYEGTQYF	NA	TRBJ2-5	TRBV19	few
TGCGCCAGCAGCGCGGGTATGAACACTGAAGCTTTCTTT	CASSAGMNTEAFF	NA	TRBJ1-1	TRBV10-1	NA
TGTGCCAGCAGTTCATCCACAGGGTCGTACGAGCAGTACTTC	CASSSSTGSYEQYF	NA	TRBJ2-7	TRBV5-6	NA
TGTGCCAGCAGCCCCCTATTCGCGGTGTACACAGATACGCAGTATTTT	CASSPLFAVYTDTQYF	NA	TRBJ2-3	TRBV12-3/TRBV12-4	few
TGTGCCAGCAGTGACTGGGACCGAGGGTCCAATGAGCAGTTCTTC	CASSDWDRGSNEQFF	NA	TRBJ2-1	TRBV6-4	few
TGTGCCAGCAGTCCCTCAACAGGGTTTTATGACGAAAAACTGTTTTTT	CASSPSTGFYDEKLFF	NA	TRBJ1-4	TRBV27	NA
TGTGCCAGCAGTGCAGTATTGAACACTGAAGCTTTCTTT	CASSAVLNTEAFF	NA	TRBJ1-1	TRBV7-9	NA
TGTGCCAGCAGTTTAGTCGGGGGGGCCTCCAATGAGCAGTTCTTC	CASSLVGGASNEQFF	TRBD2	TRBJ2-1	TRBV12-3/TRBV12-4	NA
TGTGCCAGCAGCAACCGGGACAGGGGATTCGACACTGAAGCTTTCTTT	CASSNRDRGFDTEAFF	NA	TRBJ1-1	TRBV21-1	NA
TGTGCCATCAGTGGAATGGGATACGAGCAGTACTTC	CAISGMGYEQYF	NA	TRBJ2-7	TRBV10-3	NA
TGCAGTGGTAGATGGGGTGACAGGGTGGACTACAATGAGCAGTTCTTC	CSGRWGDRVDYNEQFF	TRBD1	TRBJ2-1	TRBV20-1	few
TGTGCCAGCAGTTCGATTCTAGCCAAAAACATTCAGTACTTC	CASSSILAKNIQYF	NA	TRBJ2-4	TRBV7-9	NA
TGTGCCAGCTCCGGGGGGTCCGGCTCTGGAAACACCATATATTTT	CASSGGSGSGNTIYF	NA	TRBJ1-3	TRBV5-8	few
TGCAGTGCACAATCGCCTCTGCGTCAGGACTACGAGCAGTACTTC	CSAQSPLRQDYEQYF	NA	TRBJ2-7	TRBV20-1	NA
TGTGCCATCAGGGAAGAAAAGGACAAGCTGGTGGCTTTCTTT	CAIREEKDKLVAFF	NA	TRBJ1-1	TRBV10-3	many
TGTGCCAGCAAGATAACAGGCCGTTCTAACTATGGCTACACCTTC	CASKITGRSNYGYTF	NA	TRBJ1-2	TRBV27	once
TGCAGTGCACTTACTACCTACGAGCAGTACTTC	CSALTTYEQYF	NA	TRBJ2-7	TRBV20-1	few
TGCAGTGCTGGCGGGCCCAGCGCTGAAGCTTTCTTT	CSAGGPSAEAFF	NA	TRBJ1-1	TRBV20-1	NA
TGTGCCACCGTCGACAGTTGGCTTAGAGGCACTGAAGCTTTCTTT	CATVDSWLRGTEAFF	NA	TRBJ1-1	TRBV27	NA
TGCGCCAGAAAAACAGGGGGCTCGGGAGAGACCCAGTACTTC	CARKTGGSGETQYF	TRBD1	TRBJ2-5	TRBV23-1	NA
TGTGCCAGCAGCTTCTCCTTCTCAGGGATCAACACTGAAGCTTTCTTT	CASSFSFSGINTEAFF	NA	TRBJ1-1	TRBV3-1	many
TGCAGCGTCGGACAGGGGGCTCGAAATGAGCAGTTCTTC	CSVGQGARNEQFF	TRBD1	TRBJ2-1	TRBV29-1	few
TGCAGCGTTGACAATGTTCCGGGACGGCTGTTTAGTGAAGCTTTCTTT	CSVDNVPGRLFSEAFF	NA	TRBJ1-1	TRBV29-1	NA
TGTGCCAGCTCACCATTTTCTAGGGCTGTCAAAAACATTCAGTACTTC	CASSPFSRAVKNIQYF	NA	TRBJ2-4	TRBV18	NA
TGCAGTGCTAGAGCGACAGGGAGGGGTTGGGGCTACACCTTC	CSARATGRGWGYTF	TRBD1	TRBJ1-2	TRBV20-1	NA
TGCAGTGCCTGGAGGCAGGATGGAAACACCATATATTTT	CSAWRQDGNTIYF	NA	TRBJ1-3	TRBV20-1	many
TGTGCCACCTCAGGGAGCTATGGCTACACCTTC	CATSGSYGYTF	NA	TRBJ1-2	TRBV6-5	few